The 24 T cell receptor beta chains given below trace back to one sample, sequenced in a study of blood T cell repertoires in COVID-19. Using immunoSEQ multiplex PCR, the repertoire was profiled, and TCRdb retains in-frame clones only, with some absent. The sample has 160,000 or so clones; approximately 82% are singletons. Sequencing was carried out using PBMCs or T cells enriched from blood (not recorded which). The receptors shown here come from a man aged 50 to 60 who had recovered from COVID-19.

The genes are TRBV6-2 or TRBV6-3 and TRBJ1-5, with D possibly matching TRBD1 (5 bases). Trimming removed 0 bases at V and 5 bases at J, with 11 bases between. Germline lookup yields CDR1 MNHEY and CDR2 SVGEGT. The CDR3 extends over 15 amino acids. The CDR3 nucleotides read TGTGCCAGCAGTTACTCTGGGGGGAGATATCAGCCCCAGCATTTT. This translates into CASSYSGGRYQPQHF.

The genes are TRBV9 and TRBJ2-7; 10 nucleotides agree with TRBD2. There are 15 residues in the CDR3. Losses at the gene ends were 4 bases for V and 7 bases for J; bases not matched to a gene: 11. Germline loops: CDR1 SGDLS, CDR2 YYNGEE. In DNA form, the CDR3 reads TGTGCCAGCAGCCCTAGAAGTAGCGGGGGGAAAGAGCAGTACTTC. Residues: CASSPRSSGGKEQYF.

The rearrangement joins TRBV5-4 to TRBJ1-4; D is possibly TRBD1 (6 bases). CDR3 length equals 15 residues. Trimming cost V 1 base and J 6 bases, with 13 bases left between them. CDR1 SGHNT and CDR2 YYREEE come from the germline V gene (reference sequence). CDR3: CASSLRSGGHEKLFF. The DNA of the CDR3 is TGTGCCAGCAGCTTGAGAAGTGGGGGCCATGAAAAACTGTTTTTT. Combining the CDR3 with reference TRBV5-4 and TRBJ1-4 gives the whole variable domain ETGVTQSPTHLIKTRGQQVTLRCSSQSGHNTVSWYQQALGQGPQFIFQYYREEENGRGNFPPRFSGLQFPNYSSELNVNALELDDSALYLCASSLRSGGHEKLFFGSGTQLSVL.

V usage is TRBV7-9 and J usage is TRBJ1-3; D gene uncertain. Looked up from germline, CDR1 is SEHNR and CDR2 is FQNEAQ (reference sequence). V was trimmed by 10 bases and J by 0 bases, leaving 13 bases between them. The CDR3 is made up of 14 amino acids. This CDR3 reads CAIPRESSGNTIYF. DNA for the CDR3: TGTGCCATCCCGAGGGAAAGCTCTGGAAACACCATATATTTT.

In the case of this clone: One end of the junction does not line up with germline, which may come from a read error. The chain is built from TRBV5-8 and TRBJ2-6; tentative D call: TRBD1 (6 bases). From germline, CDR1 is SGHTS and CDR2 YDEGEE. This CDR3 spans 16 amino acids. The CDR3 loop is CASCLVGARGANVLTF. CDR3 bases: TGTGCCAGCTGCTTGGTGGGGGCAAGAGGGGCCAACGTCCTGACTTTC. The full variable domain, in which reference TRBV5-8 and TRBJ2-6 provide the parts outside the CDR3, is EAGVTQSPTHLIKTRGQQATLRCSPISGHTSVYWYQQALGLGLQFLLWYDEGEERNRGNFPPRFSGRQFPNYSSELNVNALELEDSALYLCASCLVGARGANVLTFGAGSRLTVL.

The rearrangement uses TRBV19 and TRBJ1-3; D might be TRBD1 (6 bases). The V gene lost 6 bases and the J gene lost 0 bases, with 9 bases spanning the gap. Germline CDR1 reads LNHDA; CDR2 reads SQIVND (reference sequence). This CDR3 is 14 amino acids long. The chain's CDR3 is CASRQGSSGNTIYF. In DNA, the CDR3 is TGTGCCAGTAGGCAGGGGTCCTCTGGAAACACCATATATTTT.

The chain is built from TRBV4-1 and TRBJ1-6; D perhaps matches TRBD1 (5 bases). From germline, CDR1 is MGHRA and CDR2 YSYEKL. The CDR3 has 14 residues. The V gene lost 1 base and the J gene lost 4 bases, with 5 bases spanning the gap. CDR3 nucleotides: TGCGCCAGCAGCCAAGCAGGGTATAATTCACCCCTCCACTTT. It codes for CASSQAGYNSPLHF.

J is TRBJ1-4 and V is TRBV30; a possible D gene is TRBD1 (5 bases). The CDR3 runs to 14 residues. Germline V gives CDR1 GTSNPN, CDR2 SVGIG (reference sequence). The V and J ends lost 1 base and 7 bases respectively, with 13 bases between them. CDR3 bases: TGTGCCTGGAGTGCGACAGAAACCCTTGAAAAACTGTTTTTT. It translates to CAWSATETLEKLFF.

V and J are TRBV6-5 and TRBJ1-4, with D perhaps TRBD1 (5 bases). Trimming took off 6 bases at V and 4 bases at J, with 12 bases between the two ends. The CDR3 covers 14 residues. Germline loops: CDR1 MNHEY, CDR2 SVGAGI. CDR3 region: CASRRDGGNEKLFF. CDR3 coding DNA: TGTGCCAGCAGACGGGACGGGGGTAATGAAAAACTGTTTTTT.

The chain combines TRBV5-1 with TRBJ2-1; TRBD2 aligns across 8 bases. Losses at the gene ends were 3 bases for V and 9 bases for J; bases not matched to a gene: 11. Per germline, CDR1 SGHRS and CDR2 YFSETQ. CDR3 size: 15 residues. The CDR3 region has the DNA TGCGCCAGCAGCTGGGCTGCGGGGGGACTGAGTGAGCAGTTCTTC. Translation: CASSWAAGGLSEQFF.

V gene TRBV20-1 combines with J gene TRBJ2-7, with D uncertain. V was trimmed by 5 bases and J by 6 bases, leaving 8 bases between them. There are 10 residues in the CDR3. The germline gives CDR1 DFQATT, CDR2 SNEGSKA (reference sequence). DNA of the CDR3: TGCAGTGCTTCCATTAGCGAGCAGTACTTC. Translating gives CSASISEQYF.

J is TRBJ1-4 and V is TRBV9; D is perhaps TRBD1 (5 bases). Germline V gene lookup returns CDR1 SGDLS and CDR2 YYNGEE. V was trimmed by 3 bases and J by 5 bases, leaving 8 bases between them. This CDR3 region has 13 residues. The CDR3 is CASSARQNEKLFF. In DNA form, the CDR3 reads TGTGCCAGCAGCGCCCGACAGAATGAAAAACTGTTTTTT.

The chain couples TRBV3-1 (or the pseudogene TRBV3-2) to TRBJ1-1; D not resolved. The CDR3 contains 15 residues. With 1 base removed from V and 2 bases from J, the gap between germline ends came to 11 bases. Germline CDR1 reads LGHDT; CDR2 reads YNNKEL (reference sequence). Written as DNA, the CDR3 is TGTGCCAGCAGCCAAGGGGGAGGGATAAACACTGAAGCTTTCTTT. This gives the protein CASSQGGGINTEAFF.

This chain connects TRBV6-5 to TRBJ1-4; D is undetermined. Trimming shortened V by 5 bases and J by 3 bases, and 10 bases separated the two germline ends. Per germline, CDR1 MNHEY and CDR2 SVGAGI. CDR3 length: 14 amino acids. The CDR3 protein is CASSNGPPNEKLFF. The CDR3 DNA sequence: TGTGCCAGCAGTAATGGGCCCCCTAATGAAAAACTGTTTTTT.

The CDR3 reads CASRQGSSYNSPLHF. CDR3 sequence (DNA): TGTGCCAGCAGACAGGGAAGCTCCTATAATTCACCCCTCCACTTT. The chain employs TRBV19 and TRBJ1-6; TRBD1 matches at 7 bases. CDR3 size: 15 residues. V lost 9 bases to trimming and J lost 0 bases; unmatched junction nucleotides: 5. Germline values: CDR1 LNHDA, CDR2 SQIVND (reference sequence).

This clone showed up just a few times. The chain is built from TRBV12-3 or TRBV12-4 and TRBJ1-2; D is unresolved. Trimming took off 7 bases at V and 4 bases at J, with 13 bases between the two ends. The CDR3 is 13 residues long. CDR3 in amino acids: CASTLGRFYGYTF. The CDR3 region has the DNA TGTGCCAGCACCCTTGGCAGATTCTATGGCTACACCTTC.

This clone appeared once. V and J are TRBV7-8 and TRBJ1-2; D gene ambiguous. The germline V gene has CDR1 SGHVS and CDR2 FQNEAQ. The V and J ends lost 0 bases and 4 bases respectively, with 12 bases between them. This CDR3 is 15 amino acids long. DNA of the CDR3: TGTGCCAGCAGCTTAGCCTCGGCACCTAGCTATGGCTACACCTTC. Protein product: CASSLASAPSYGYTF. The variable domain in full, with the rest retrieved from reference TRBV7-8 and TRBJ1-2, is GAGVSQSPRYKVAKRGQDVALRCDPISGHVSLFWYQQALGQGPEFLTYFQNEAQLDKSGLPSDRFFAERPEGSVSTLKIQRTQQEDSAVYLCASSLASAPSYGYTFGSGTRLTVV.

The chain is built from TRBV11-2 and TRBJ2-7; possibly TRBD2 for D (5 bases). V lost 1 base, J lost 3 bases, and 10 bases lay in between. CDR3 size: 14 residues. Germline V CDR1 and CDR2: SGHAT, FQNNGV. CDR3: CASSLGGGFYEQYF. The CDR3 nucleotides read TGTGCCAGCAGCTTAGGTGGAGGCTTCTACGAGCAGTACTTC.

Only a few counts were recorded for this clone. V gene TRBV19 combines with J gene TRBJ1-1; 9 bases fit TRBD1. The CDR3 runs to 16 residues. The germline CDR1 and CDR2 sequences are LNHDA and SQIVND (reference sequence). V lost 4 bases and J lost 4; bases outside the gene matches: 10. In DNA, the CDR3 is TGTGCCAGTAGTAGAAGACAGGGGGAAGGGAGCACTGAAGCTTTCTTT. It specifies CASSRRQGEGSTEAFF.

This clone was detected once. CDR3 coding DNA: TGTGCCAGCAGTTTATCGTATAGACTAGCGGGTGGAACAGATACGCAGTATTTT. Translated: CASSLSYRLAGGTDTQYF. The V and J genes are TRBV27 and TRBJ2-3, with 10 bases matching TRBD2. This CDR3 spans 18 amino acids. Looked up from germline, CDR1 is MNHEY and CDR2 is SMNVEV (reference sequence). Germline trimming cut 0 bases from V and 3 bases from J; bases unmatched to any gene: 9.

The chain employs TRBV30 and TRBJ1-1, with 8 bases lining up with TRBD1. The CDR3 totals 12 residues. Looked up from germline, CDR1 is GTSNPN and CDR2 is SVGIG (reference sequence). The DNA for the CDR3 is TGTGCGCAAAGACAGGGGAGTACTGAAGCTTTCTTT. Translation gives CAQRQGSTEAFF.

The chain employs TRBV5-6 and TRBJ1-2; 9 nucleotides agree with TRBD1. The germline V gene has CDR1 SGHDT and CDR2 YYEEEE. V lost 4 bases, J lost 7 bases, and 5 bases stayed unmatched. The CDR3 consists of 13 residues. Written as DNA, the CDR3 is TGTGCCAGCAGCCTACAGGGGGCGGTTGGCTACACCTTC. Protein: CASSLQGAVGYTF. The variable domain in full, with the rest retrieved from reference TRBV5-6 and TRBJ1-2, is DAGVTQSPTHLIKTRGQQVTLRCSPKSGHDTVSWYQQALGQGPQFIFQYYEEEERQRGNFPDRFSGHQFPNYSSELNVNALLLGDSALYLCASSLQGAVGYTFGSGTRLTVV.

The chain carries TRBV6-2 or TRBV6-3 and TRBJ1-5; D gene ambiguous. Between the trimmed V and J ends, which lost 6 bases and 0 bases, there was a span of 12 bases. Germline CDR1 MNHEY, CDR2 SVGEGT. This CDR3 has 15 residues. The CDR3 bases are TGTGCCAGCAGCCCGGCGGACTATAGCAATCAGCCCCAGCATTTT. Residues: CASSPADYSNQPQHF.

This clone is termed medium-sized (0.01 to 0.1%). The chain combines TRBV7-2 with TRBJ1-5, with TRBD1 identical over 12 bases. CDR1 is SGHTA, CDR2 FQGNSA, per germline. With V trimmed by 5 bases and J by 2 bases, 7 bases remained unmatched. The CDR3 sequence is 17 residues long. This CDR3 reads CASSPTGTGGGNQPQHF. In nucleotides, the CDR3 is TGTGCCAGCAGCCCAACCGGGACAGGGGGCGGCAATCAGCCCCAGCATTTT.